The next 3 T cell receptor beta chains were all read from a single sample in a study of T cell responses to AZD1222 COVID-19 vaccine. Assay: immunoSEQ multiplex PCR; the TCRdb copy retains only in-frame clones and omits some. The sample consists of around 100,000 clones, more than 70% of them appearing once. The sample in question was peripheral blood, obtained on day 0 of AZD1222 vaccination. The receptors originated from an adult in good health.

V usage is TRBV11-2 and J usage is TRBJ1-2; TRBD1 is a possible D gene (6 bases). This CDR3 has 15 amino acids. Trimming removed 3 bases at V and 3 bases at J, with 14 bases between. Germline-derived CDR1 and CDR2 are SGHAT and FQNNGV. CDR3 DNA: TGTGCCAGCAGCTTGAACAGGGAAATGGACTATGGCTACACCTTC. Translating it yields CASSLNREMDYGYTF.

The chain has TRBV7-6 and TRBJ2-2; D gene unclear. The ends were cut back, 1 base at V and 4 bases at J, with 10 bases in the middle. Germline V lookup: CDR1 SGHVS, CDR2 FNYEAQ. There are 15 residues in the CDR3. The CDR3 region has the DNA TGTGCCAGCAGCTTAGGTCCGCGGCCCACCGGGGAGCTGTTTTTT. It translates to CASSLGPRPTGELFF.

This chain connects TRBV7-3 to TRBJ2-2; possible D gene TRBD1, 7 bases. The germline V gene has CDR1 SGHTA and CDR2 FQGTGA. The CDR3 contains 16 residues. Trimming pared 5 bases from V and 6 bases from J, leaving 19 bases between. The CDR3 here is CASSPAQTGTPGELFF. The CDR3, as DNA: TGTGCCAGCAGCCCAGCGCAGACAGGGACTCCCGGGGAGCTGTTTTTT.